Presented here are 23 T cell receptor beta chains from one specimen sequenced in a study of beta chain features in type 1 diabetes. These TCRs' antigens remain unknown. Reverse transcribing all isolated RNA meant expressed TCRB transcripts were sequenced. Profiling relied on immunoSEQ multiplex PCR, and the TCRdb table lists in-frame clones only, not all of them. This table holds hundreds of thousands of clones, around 15% found once. Findings and limits, study-wide: For Type 1 diabetes patients, all four CD4+ subsets carried TCRB CDR3s that were moderately but significantly shorter.

Sample: naive CD4+ T cells from blood. These receptors were obtained from a man between 18 and 35 years old with type 1 diabetes.

The table lists this clone with a few counts. The CDR3 protein is CAWSVQTGYTGELFF. The DNA for the CDR3 is TGTGCCTGGAGTGTACAGACAGGGTACACCGGGGAGCTGTTTTTT. The chain recombines TRBV30 with TRBJ2-2, with 7 bases identical to TRBD1. Germline V lookup: CDR1 GTSNPN, CDR2 SVGIG (reference sequence). The J segment lost 3 bases and the V segment lost 0 bases, leaving 4 bases of the junction unmatched. The CDR3 is 15 residues long.

This sequence joins TRBV7-2 and TRBJ2-1; a possible D gene is TRBD2 (6 bases). In germline, CDR1 is SGHTA, CDR2 FQGNSA. This CDR3 is built from 14 residues. The ends were cut back, 4 bases at V and 9 bases at J, with 16 bases in the middle. CDR3 sequence reads: CASSYRDWGSEQFF. CDR3 in DNA: TGTGCCAGCAGCTACCGGGACTGGGGTAGTGAGCAGTTCTTC.

This clone showed up just a few times. This CDR3 is also generated by other DNA sequences in the sample. This chain connects TRBV7-2 to TRBJ1-2; D is uncertain. Germline CDR1 reads SGHTA; CDR2 reads FQGNSA. This CDR3 contains 12 residues. V lost 1 base to trimming and J lost 4 bases, with 4 bases between them. DNA of the CDR3: TGTGCCAGCAGCTTAGATGGCTATGGCTACACCTTC. It is translated as CASSLDGYGYTF.

The table lists this clone with a few counts. The chain couples TRBV7-9 to TRBJ2-7, with TRBD2 as a possible D gene (5 bases). The V end was cut by 5 bases, the J end by 0 bases, with 11 bases between. This CDR3 region has 14 residues. CDR1 is SEHNR and CDR2 is FQNEAQ in the germline V gene (reference sequence). The CDR3: CASSPRADSYEQYF. The CDR3 DNA follows: TGTGCCAGCAGCCCGCGGGCGGACTCCTACGAGCAGTACTTC.

The chain joins TRBV27 to TRBJ2-7; 10 bases align to TRBD1. V dropped 6 bases and J dropped 6; count of bases not matched to a gene: 8. Looked up from germline, CDR1 is MNHEY and CDR2 is SMNVEV (reference sequence). CDR3 length: 14 residues. The CDR3 here is CASRRGQGLREQYF. In DNA form, the CDR3 reads TGTGCCAGCAGGAGGGGACAGGGGCTACGCGAGCAGTACTTC.

The rearrangement links TRBV30 to TRBJ1-1; D gene uncertain. Trimming shortened V by 0 bases and J by 7 bases, and 12 bases separated the two germline ends. The CDR3 runs 13 residues. Germline lookup yields CDR1 GTSNPN and CDR2 SVGIG (reference sequence). The CDR3 DNA reads TGTGCCTGGAGTGTAGAGGCGCCCGGTGAAGCTTTCTTT. Translating gives CAWSVEAPGEAFF.

This rearrangement joins TRBV5-1 to TRBJ1-1; D possibly corresponds to TRBD1 (6 bases). The germline gives CDR1 SGHRS, CDR2 YFSETQ. Trimming left V 3 bases short and J 0 bases short, with 18 bases between. The CDR3 consists of 17 residues. CDR3 bases: TGCGCCAGCAGCTCGGGGGCCCTCTCGACCGTGAACACTGAAGCTTTCTTT. Protein product: CASSSGALSTVNTEAFF.

This chain links TRBV7-2 with TRBJ2-1; 7 bases map to TRBD2. The CDR3 contains 16 residues. The ends lost 1 base at V and 4 bases at J; junction bases unmatched: 7. Per the germline V gene, CDR1 is SGHTA and CDR2 is FQGNSA. The CDR3 DNA sequence: TGTGCCAGCAGCTTAGGGCTAGCGGTTTCGTACAATGAGCAGTTCTTC. Translated, it gives CASSLGLAVSYNEQFF.

The CDR3: CAWSPLSYEQYF. The CDR3 nucleotides are TGTGCCTGGAGTCCGCTCTCCTACGAGCAGTACTTC. This chain uses TRBV30 with TRBJ2-7, with D unclear. Germline values: CDR1 GTSNPN, CDR2 SVGIG (reference sequence). V shed 2 bases and J shed 0 bases, with 5 bases lying between them. The CDR3 has 12 amino acids.

This clone was counted only a few times. V is TRBV6-6 and J is TRBJ2-7; 8 bases map to TRBD2. Germline trimming cut 4 bases from V and 0 bases from J; bases unmatched to any gene: 8. The CDR3 is 16 amino acids. Germline V gene data show CDR1 as MNHNY and CDR2 as SVGAGI (reference sequence). CDR3 sequence reads: CASSSHGGTSSYEQYF. The CDR3, as DNA: TGTGCCAGCAGTTCCCATGGCGGGACTAGCTCCTACGAGCAGTACTTC.

The chain is built from TRBV9 and TRBJ1-3, with D possibly TRBD1 on 6 matching bases. V gave up 4 bases and J gave up 2 bases, with 25 bases separating them. In germline, CDR1 is SGDLS, CDR2 YYNGEE. The CDR3 length is 19 residues. CDR3 DNA: TGTGCCAGCAGCCCCCTAACGGCGACCGGGACACAAACTGGAAACACCATATATTTT. Translation: CASSPLTATGTQTGNTIYF.

The chain carries TRBV5-1 and TRBJ2-3; TRBD2 matches at 9 bases. This CDR3 has 15 amino acids. With V trimmed by 0 bases and J by 6 bases, 5 bases remained unmatched. Germline assignment: CDR1 SGHRS and CDR2 YFSETQ. CDR3 protein: CASSLDSGRKDTQYF. For the CDR3, the DNA is TGCGCCAGCAGCTTGGATAGCGGGAGAAAGGATACGCAGTATTTT.

The chain uses TRBV5-4 and TRBJ2-7; no firm D call. The germline CDR1 and CDR2 sequences are SGHNT and YYREEE (reference sequence). The V end lost 4 bases, the J end lost 2 bases, and 10 bases lay between the germline ends. The CDR3 runs to 13 residues. CDR3 nucleotide sequence: TGTGCCAGCAGCCCCCGACCAACCTACGAGCAGTACTTC. Protein product: CASSPRPTYEQYF.

The V gene is TRBV30, the J gene TRBJ2-3; TRBD2 matches 11 bases. Trimming cost V 5 bases and J 3 bases; bases outside gene matches: 1. Germline assignment: CDR1 GTSNPN and CDR2 SVGIG (reference sequence). The CDR3 covers 13 residues. The CDR3 protein is CAWRLAGTDTQYF. CDR3 nucleotide sequence: TGTGCCTGGCGACTAGCGGGAACAGATACGCAGTATTTT.

This clone was detected only a few times. V and J are TRBV7-2 and TRBJ2-3; 9 nucleotides line up with TRBD2. The CDR3 length is 16 residues. CDR1 is SGHTA and CDR2 is FQGNSA in the germline V gene. The V segment lost 5 bases and the J segment 8 bases; nucleotides outside the gene matches: 14. The CDR3 nucleotides are TGTGCCAGCAGCCCCGTGGCTAGCGGGACCGGGGGTACGCAGTATTTT. Translation: CASSPVASGTGGTQYF.

The chain joins TRBV7-9 to TRBJ1-1; TRBD1 is a possible D gene (5 bases). Trimming took off 3 bases at V and 4 bases at J, with 12 bases between the two ends. The CDR3 spans 14 residues. Germline CDR1 is SEHNR and CDR2 is FQNEAQ (reference sequence). The DNA for the CDR3 is TGTGCCAGCAGCTTTCAGGGTAAGGCCACTGAAGCTTTCTTT. This translates into CASSFQGKATEAFF.

This clone was recorded a few times. The chain combines TRBV27 with TRBJ2-1, with 13 bases matching TRBD2. CDR3 length: 16 amino acids. Looked up from germline, CDR1 is MNHEY and CDR2 is SMNVEV (reference sequence). V was clipped by 4 bases and J by 7 bases; unmatched bases: 7. CDR3 protein: CASSSWTSGSPNEQFF. The DNA for the CDR3 is TGTGCCAGCAGTTCCTGGACTAGCGGGAGCCCGAATGAGCAGTTCTTC.

The chain joins TRBV7-2 to TRBJ2-1; D is unresolved. Germline CDR1 reads SGHTA; CDR2 reads FQGNSA. Trimming left V 1 base short and J 5 bases short, with 12 bases between. The CDR3 extends over 15 amino acids. Written as DNA, the CDR3 is TGTGCCAGCAGCTTAGTTTCTCGGCTCAACAATGAGCAGTTCTTC. Translation gives CASSLVSRLNNEQFF.

V is TRBV6-5 and J is TRBJ1-5; TRBD1 might be the D (5 bases). V was trimmed by 6 bases and J by 0 bases, leaving 9 bases between them. The CDR3 loop spans 14 amino acids. Germline-derived CDR1 and CDR2 are MNHEY and SVGAGI. Here the CDR3 reads CASRRGNSNQPQHF. CDR3 DNA: TGTGCCAGCAGGAGGGGTAATAGCAATCAGCCCCAGCATTTT.

The genes are TRBV27 and TRBJ2-1; 7 bases match TRBD2. CDR1 and CDR2 (germline): MNHEY, SMNVEV (reference sequence). The CDR3 is 15 amino acids. The V and J ends lost 5 bases and 6 bases, in that order; junction bases with no gene match: 10. The CDR3 loop is CASSPFLAVLNEQFF. The CDR3 DNA reads as TGTGCCAGCAGTCCCTTCCTAGCGGTTCTCAATGAGCAGTTCTTC.

To note about this clone: This specimen includes other DNA sequences encoding the same CDR3. The V gene is TRBV2, the J gene TRBJ1-5; D remains unclear. The CDR3 loop spans 11 amino acids. The V gene lost 6 bases and the J gene lost 6 bases, with 6 bases spanning the gap. CDR1 is SNHLY, CDR2 FYNNEI, per germline. In DNA, the CDR3 is TGTGCCAGCAGCGTCGGTCAGCCCCAGCATTTT. It is translated as CASSVGQPQHF.

The rearrangement joins TRBV29-1 to TRBJ2-5, with D perhaps TRBD1 (6 bases). CDR1 is SQVTM and CDR2 is ANQGSEA in the germline V gene. This CDR3 comprises 13 residues. Trimming cost V 1 base and J 1 base, with 7 bases left between them. The CDR3 sequence: CSVEGDTQETQYF. CDR3 sequence (DNA): TGCAGCGTTGAAGGGGACACCCAAGAGACCCAGTACTTC.

V is TRBV7-9 and J is TRBJ2-2; weak D call: TRBD1 (5 bases). The germline V and J ends were trimmed by 0 bases and 0 bases, with 11 bases remaining between them. Germline CDR1 is SEHNR and CDR2 is FQNEAQ (reference sequence). The CDR3 consists of 17 residues. The CDR3 DNA reads TGTGCCAGCAGCTTAGCGCTCGCAGGGACGAACACCGGGGAGCTGTTTTTT. Translating gives CASSLALAGTNTGELFF.